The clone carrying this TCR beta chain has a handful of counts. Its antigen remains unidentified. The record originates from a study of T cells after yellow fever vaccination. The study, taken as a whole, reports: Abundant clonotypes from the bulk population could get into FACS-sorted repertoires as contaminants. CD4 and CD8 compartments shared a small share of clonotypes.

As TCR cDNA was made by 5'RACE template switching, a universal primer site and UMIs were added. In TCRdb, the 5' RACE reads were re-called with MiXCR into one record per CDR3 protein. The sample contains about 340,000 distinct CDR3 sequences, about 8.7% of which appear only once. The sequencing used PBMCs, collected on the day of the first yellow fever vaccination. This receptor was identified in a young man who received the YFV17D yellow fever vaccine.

CDR3 sequence: CASSGGSGTGNADTQYF. CDR3 nucleotide sequence: TGTGCCAGCAGCGGAGGCTCCGGGACAGGGAACGCAGATACGCAGTATTTT. This chain uses TRBV9 with TRBJ2-3; 9 bases are shared with TRBD1. Germline trimming cut 3 bases from V and 4 bases from J; bases unmatched to any gene: 12. CDR3 length: 17 residues. In germline, CDR1 is SGDLS, CDR2 YYNGEE. Full variable domain (missing parts from reference TRBV9 and TRBJ2-3): DSGVTQTPKHLITATGQRVTLRCSPRSGDLSVYWYQQSLDQGLQFLIQYYNGEERAKGNILERFSAQQFPDLHSELNLSSLELGDSALYFCASSGGSGTGNADTQYFGPGTRLTVL.